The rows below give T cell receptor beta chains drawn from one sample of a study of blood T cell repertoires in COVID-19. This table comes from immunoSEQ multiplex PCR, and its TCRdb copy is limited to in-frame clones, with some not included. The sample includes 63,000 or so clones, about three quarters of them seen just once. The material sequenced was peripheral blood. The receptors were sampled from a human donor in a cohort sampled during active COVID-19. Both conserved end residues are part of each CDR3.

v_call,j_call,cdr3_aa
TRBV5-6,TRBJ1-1,CASRQTGTGLRGKMSFF
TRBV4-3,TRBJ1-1,CASSPRDGGTEAFF
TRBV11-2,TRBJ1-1,CASSSTPRENTEAFF
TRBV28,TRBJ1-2,CASRVTGRGGSYTF
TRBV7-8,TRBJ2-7,CASSFRVGEQYF
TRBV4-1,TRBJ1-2,CASSQGGGGPDYGYTF
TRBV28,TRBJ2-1,CASSSLAAHYNEQFF
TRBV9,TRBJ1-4,CASSVSGSFNEKLFF
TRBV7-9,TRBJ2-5,CASSRYRDEETQYF
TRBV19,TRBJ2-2,CASSNPTDRAGELFF
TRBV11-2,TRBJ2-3,CASSSRQGYTQYF
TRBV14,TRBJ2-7,CASSLTGVRSEQYF
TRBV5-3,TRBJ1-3,CARSFHRDYSGNTIYF
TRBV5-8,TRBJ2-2,CASSLGPFTGELFF
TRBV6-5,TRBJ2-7,CASRPTGGSGDEQYF
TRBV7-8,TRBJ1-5,CASSLTGAPQPQHF
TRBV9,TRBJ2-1,CASSVDGGGRNEQFF
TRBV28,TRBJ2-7,CASSPIWQIYEQYF
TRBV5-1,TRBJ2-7,CASSLREGGALYEQYF
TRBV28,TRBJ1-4,CASTLGGGDYEKLFF
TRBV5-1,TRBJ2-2,CASSHRQGSNTGELFF
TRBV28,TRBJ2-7,CASSLGQGGLEQYF
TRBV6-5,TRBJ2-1,CASSYGRGNYNEQFF